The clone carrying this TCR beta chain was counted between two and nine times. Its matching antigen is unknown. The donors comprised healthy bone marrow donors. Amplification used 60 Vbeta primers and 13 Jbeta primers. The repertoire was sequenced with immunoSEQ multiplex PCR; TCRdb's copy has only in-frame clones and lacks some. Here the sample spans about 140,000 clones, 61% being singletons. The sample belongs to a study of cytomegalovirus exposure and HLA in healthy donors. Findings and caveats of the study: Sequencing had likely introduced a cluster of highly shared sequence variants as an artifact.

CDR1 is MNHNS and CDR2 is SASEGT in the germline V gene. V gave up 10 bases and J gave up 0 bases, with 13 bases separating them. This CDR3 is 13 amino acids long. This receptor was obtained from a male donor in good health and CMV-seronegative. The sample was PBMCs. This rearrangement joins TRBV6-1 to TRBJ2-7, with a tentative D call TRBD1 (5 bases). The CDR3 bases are TGTGCCACTGGGGCCGGAAGCTCCTACGAGCAGTACTTC. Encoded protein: CATGAGSSYEQYF.